Below, 12 T cell receptor beta chains from the same sample are listed, as sequenced in a study of shared clonotypes between healthy human individuals. TCRdb keeps only in-frame clones here, not all; method: immunoSEQ multiplex PCR. The sample includes 700,000 to 950,000 clones, approximately 97% of them seen just once. Positively selected for CCR7, the CD45RO-negative cells used as naive CD8 cells excluded terminally differentiated effector memory CD45RA+ cells. Sequences were obtained from naive CD8+ T cells sorted from blood. Every receptor here comes from a man under 40 in good health.

The chain uses TRBV4-1 and TRBJ2-1, with 12 positions matching TRBD2. The germline V gene encodes CDR1 MGHRA and CDR2 YSYEKL. The CDR3 length is 17 residues. V trimming: 2 bases; J trimming: 6 bases; junction bases outside the gene matches: 8. The CDR3 coding sequence is TGCGCCAGCAGCCAAAACTACGGACTAGCGGGATTCAATGAGCAGTTCTTC. This codes for CASSQNYGLAGFNEQFF.

For this clone: The same CDR3 can be traced to other DNA sequences in this sample. The chain recombines TRBV9 with TRBJ2-7; 10 bases are a match to TRBD2. The CDR3 contains 14 residues. Trimming removed 0 bases from V and 4 bases from J; junction bases left unmatched: 1. In germline, CDR1 is SGDLS, CDR2 YYNGEE. The CDR3 nucleotides read TGTGCCAGCAGCGTAGGACTAGCGGGTTACGAGCAGTACTTC. It translates to CASSVGLAGYEQYF.

V usage is TRBV7-9 and J usage is TRBJ2-1; a possible D gene is TRBD2 (5 bases). The CDR3 covers 14 residues. From germline, CDR1 is SEHNR and CDR2 FQNEAQ (reference sequence). The ends were cut back, 1 base at V and 3 bases at J, with 7 bases in the middle. The CDR3 nucleotides are TGTGCCAGCAGCTTAGACGGGGTCTACAATGAGCAGTTCTTC. Protein product: CASSLDGVYNEQFF.

This chain joins TRBV11-2 and TRBJ2-1; possibly TRBD2 for D (6 bases). Trimming shortened V by 6 bases and J by 6 bases, and 21 bases separated the two germline ends. Germline CDR1 and CDR2: SGHAT and FQNNGV. CDR3 length: 16 residues. CDR3 sequence reads: CASSVWVGGASNEQFF. In nucleotides, the CDR3 is TGTGCCAGCAGTGTTTGGGTTGGCGGGGCCTCCAATGAGCAGTTCTTC. The variable domain in full, with the rest retrieved from reference TRBV11-2 and TRBJ2-1, is EAGVAQSPRYKIIEKRQSVAFWCNPISGHATLYWYQQILGQGPKLLIQFQNNGVVDDSQLPKDRFSAERLKGVDSTLKIQPAKLEDSAVYLCASSVWVGGASNEQFFGPGTRLTVL.

The chain uses TRBV6-5 and TRBJ1-5; 8 bases fit TRBD1. From germline, CDR1 is MNHEY and CDR2 SVGAGI. The V and J ends lost 6 bases and 2 bases, in that order; junction bases with no gene match: 6. The CDR3 consists of 15 residues. CDR3 region: CASRVGQGGNQPQHF. DNA of the CDR3: TGTGCCAGCAGGGTCGGACAGGGAGGCAATCAGCCCCAGCATTTT.

The chain is built from TRBV9 and TRBJ1-1; a possible D gene is TRBD1 (6 bases). The CDR3 has 12 residues. With 4 bases removed from V and 7 bases from J, the gap between germline ends came to 11 bases. Germline CDR1 reads SGDLS; CDR2 reads YYNGEE. The CDR3 sequence is CASSTGGSEAFF. The CDR3 coding sequence is TGTGCCAGCAGCACCGGGGGCAGTGAAGCTTTCTTT.

The chain has TRBV11-2 and TRBJ2-5; no firm D call. Germline values: CDR1 SGHAT, CDR2 FQNNGV. V was clipped by 3 bases and J by 5 bases, with 4 bases between them. The CDR3 has 11 amino acids. This CDR3 is CASSFRETQYF. The CDR3 DNA follows: TGTGCCAGCAGCTTCCGGGAGACCCAGTACTTC. The full variable domain, rest sourced from reference TRBV11-2 and TRBJ2-5, is EAGVAQSPRYKIIEKRQSVAFWCNPISGHATLYWYQQILGQGPKLLIQFQNNGVVDDSQLPKDRFSAERLKGVDSTLKIQPAKLEDSAVYLCASSFRETQYFGPGTRLLVL.

The table lists this clone with a count of one. V is TRBV10-3 and J is TRBJ2-1, with TRBD1 matching 9 bases. V lost 6 bases and J lost 0; bases outside the gene matches: 6. The CDR3 spans 16 residues. The germline V gene has CDR1 ENHRY and CDR2 SYGVKD. The CDR3 loop is CAIRGADRGSYNEQFF. The CDR3 coding sequence is TGTGCCATCAGGGGCGCGGACAGGGGCTCCTACAATGAGCAGTTCTTC.

V and J are TRBV28 and TRBJ2-7; 9 bases are a match to TRBD1. The CDR3 sequence is 15 residues long. V gave up 4 bases and J gave up 5 bases; unmatched junction bases: 9. In germline, CDR1 is MDHEN, CDR2 SYDVKM. The CDR3 spells CASSYLQGAQDEQYF. The DNA for the CDR3 is TGTGCCAGCAGTTACTTACAGGGGGCGCAAGACGAGCAGTACTTC.

The gene calls are TRBV7-2 and TRBJ2-7; 7 nucleotides match TRBD2. J was trimmed by 0 bases and V by 4 bases; bases with no gene match: 15. This CDR3 spans 18 amino acids. The germline V gene has CDR1 SGHTA and CDR2 FQGNSA. Here the CDR3 reads CASSSGEGLAASSYEQYF. Here the CDR3 DNA reads TGTGCCAGCAGCTCCGGGGAGGGCCTAGCGGCCTCCTCCTACGAGCAGTACTTC.

This rearrangement joins TRBV29-1 to TRBJ2-7, with D perhaps matching TRBD1 (6 bases). Germline CDR1 SQVTM, CDR2 ANQGSEA. The CDR3 has 13 residues. Trimming shortened V by 3 bases and J by 4 bases, and 13 bases separated the two germline ends. CDR3 sequence reads: CSVDVEGEYEQYF. Written as DNA, the CDR3 is TGCAGCGTTGACGTCGAGGGGGAGTACGAGCAGTACTTC.

This rearrangement joins TRBV2 to TRBJ2-3; D perhaps matches TRBD2 (6 bases). CDR1 and CDR2 (germline): SNHLY, FYNNEI. CDR3 length: 14 residues. Trimming took off 4 bases at V and 2 bases at J, with 10 bases between the two ends. Here the CDR3 reads CASSAAGVTDTQYF. The CDR3 nucleotides are TGTGCCAGCAGTGCAGCGGGTGTCACAGATACGCAGTATTTT.